A selection of T cell receptor beta chains follows, all from one sample in a study of blood T cell repertoires in COVID-19. Data came from immunoSEQ multiplex PCR; TCRdb stores just in-frame clones and leaves some out. The sample lists fewer than 500,000 clones; roughly 88% were seen once. Sequences were obtained from PBMCs or T cells enriched from blood (not recorded which). The receptors derive from a woman in her twenties or thirties with acute COVID-19. Each CDR3 is given with its conserved first and last residue. A D gene is named only where the DNA matches it firmly. Not every row has a clone size; where given, it reads once, few, many or a size class.

CDR3aa	CDR3nt	d_gene	abundance	j_gene	v_gene
CAWSLRTDFYEQYF	TGTGCCTGGAGCCTACGGACAGACTTCTACGAGCAGTACTTC	-	-	TRBJ2-7	TRBV30
CASSFQDSSYEQYF	TGTGCCAGCAGCTTCCAGGACAGTTCCTACGAGCAGTACTTC	-	-	TRBJ2-7	TRBV7-2
CATSEATGNQPQHF	TGTGCCACCAGTGAGGCGACAGGGAATCAGCCCCAGCATTTT	TRBD1	few	TRBJ1-5	TRBV24-1
CASSFRASSYNEQFF	TGTGCCAGCAGCTTTCGAGCGAGCTCCTACAATGAGCAGTTCTTC	-	-	TRBJ2-1	TRBV7-2
CASSSLNTRLDEQYF	TGCGCCAGCAGCTCACTAAATACTAGACTGGACGAGCAGTACTTC	-	-	TRBJ2-7	TRBV5-1
CASSQEGGSGANVLTF	TGTGCCAGCAGCCAAGAGGGAGGCTCTGGGGCCAACGTCCTGACTTTC	-	-	TRBJ2-6	TRBV3-1/TRBV3-2
CASSAGDTDTQYF	TGCGCCAGCAGTGCGGGGGACACAGATACGCAGTATTTT	-	-	TRBJ2-3	TRBV10-2
CASSPPGGISGANVLTF	TGTGCCAGCTCACCGCCAGGGGGGATCTCTGGGGCCAACGTCCTGACTTTC	-	-	TRBJ2-6	TRBV18
CASSQLRGGPYTGELFF	TGTGCCAGCAGCCAACTACGGGGAGGGCCGTACACCGGGGAGCTGTTTTTT	TRBD2	-	TRBJ2-2	TRBV3-1/TRBV3-2
CASSVGGNSYEQYF	TGTGCCAGCAGCGTAGGAGGGAACTCCTACGAGCAGTACTTC	-	-	TRBJ2-7	TRBV9
CASRPRDNYGYTF	TGTGCCAGCAGACCCCGGGATAACTATGGCTACACCTTC	-	-	TRBJ1-2	TRBV7-9
CASMDWGEAFF	TGTGCCAGCATGGACTGGGGTGAAGCTTTCTTT	-	-	TRBJ1-1	TRBV7-9
CASSLGRGYTEAFF	TGTGCCAGTAGTCTTGGCAGGGGGTACACTGAAGCTTTCTTT	TRBD1	-	TRBJ1-1	TRBV19
CASSLEGAQGNEKLFF	TGCGCCAGCAGCTTGGAGGGGGCGCAGGGTAATGAAAAACTGTTTTTT	TRBD1	-	TRBJ1-4	TRBV5-1
CASTLGTGVNVEAFF	TGTGCCAGCACCTTGGGGACAGGGGTCAACGTGGAAGCTTTCTTT	TRBD1	once	TRBJ1-1	TRBV28
CASSLEDYLGYGYTF	TGTGCCAGCAGCTTGGAGGACTATTTGGGCTATGGCTACACCTTC	-	once	TRBJ1-2	TRBV7-2
CAISESRGGLSNEQFF	TGTGCCATCAGTGAGTCCCGAGGGGGTCTCTCCAATGAGCAGTTCTTC	-	-	TRBJ2-1	TRBV10-3
CASSYSGGTGSPLHF	TGTGCCAGCAGTTATTCAGGGGGCACAGGATCACCCCTCCACTTT	TRBD1	-	TRBJ1-6	TRBV6-6
CASSLRLRTGVPDTQYF	TGTGCCAGCAGCTTGCGGTTGAGGACAGGGGTTCCAGATACGCAGTATTTT	TRBD1	-	TRBJ2-3	TRBV5-6
CASSLRTSENIQYF	TGTGCCAGCAGCTTACGGACTAGCGAAAACATTCAGTACTTC	TRBD2	-	TRBJ2-4	TRBV11-2
CASSPTPGDFFYEQYF	TGTGCCAGCAGCCCAACCCCCGGCGACTTTTTCTACGAGCAGTACTTC	-	-	TRBJ2-7	TRBV7-2
CASSLWTGEPQHF	TGTGCCAGCAGCTTATGGACAGGGGAGCCCCAGCATTTT	TRBD1	-	TRBJ1-5	TRBV7-2
CATSNRGTLTEAFF	TGTGCCACCAGCAATAGGGGCACCCTCACTGAAGCTTTCTTT	-	-	TRBJ1-1	TRBV15
CASSPGQGAYGYTF	TGTGCCAGCAGTCCGGGACAGGGGGCCTATGGCTACACCTTC	TRBD1	-	TRBJ1-2	TRBV11-2
CASSPDRTDQPQHF	TGCGCCAGCAGCCCGGACAGAACCGATCAGCCCCAGCATTTT	-	-	TRBJ1-5	TRBV10-1
CASSVSPGNTGELFF	TGTGCCAGCAGTGTTAGTCCCGGGAACACCGGGGAGCTGTTTTTT	-	-	TRBJ2-2	TRBV2
CASSLTNTEAFF	TGTGCCAGCAGCTTAACTAACACTGAAGCTTTCTTT	-	-	TRBJ1-1	TRBV11-3
CASSRSGGRGDTQYF	TGTGCCAGCAGCCGGAGCGGGGGCCGGGGGGATACGCAGTATTTT	TRBD2	-	TRBJ2-3	TRBV6-5
CASSWSGAGYLPHTQYF	TGTGCCAGCAGCTGGAGCGGGGCTGGATACCTGCCGCATACGCAGTATTTT	TRBD2	-	TRBJ2-3	TRBV7-9
CASSVPGETEAFF	TGTGCCAGCAGCGTACCAGGGGAGACTGAAGCTTTCTTT	-	-	TRBJ1-1	TRBV9
CASSLRGGYEQYF	TGTGCCAGCAGCTTAAGGGGAGGCTACGAGCAGTACTTC	-	-	TRBJ2-7	TRBV11-2
CASSLRTVARELFF	TGTGCCAGCAGCCTAAGGACGGTAGCGAGGGAACTGTTTTTT	-	-	TRBJ1-4	TRBV3-1/TRBV3-2
CASKIAGNYNEQFF	TGTGCCAGCAAGATAGCGGGGAACTACAATGAGCAGTTCTTC	TRBD2	-	TRBJ2-1	TRBV3-1/TRBV3-2
CASREGTGGLHEQYF	TGTGCCAGCAGAGAAGGGACAGGGGGTCTTCACGAGCAGTACTTC	TRBD1	-	TRBJ2-7	TRBV6-1
CASSERLAVNSYNEQFF	TGTGCCAGCAGTGAGCGACTAGCGGTTAACTCCTACAATGAGCAGTTCTTC	TRBD2	-	TRBJ2-1	TRBV25-1
CASSLLDSGLGGYTF	TGTGCCAGCAGCTTATTGGACTCCGGCCTGGGGGGCTACACCTTC	-	once	TRBJ1-2	TRBV7-2
CASSFSQGEIYEQYF	TGTGCCAGCAGTTTCAGTCAGGGGGAAATCTACGAGCAGTACTTC	TRBD1	-	TRBJ2-7	TRBV27
CASSLILAGADTQYF	TGTGCCAGCAGCTTGATACTAGCGGGGGCAGATACGCAGTATTTT	TRBD2	-	TRBJ2-3	TRBV5-6
CSVATGDGYTF	TGCAGCGTTGCGACAGGGGATGGCTACACCTTC	TRBD1	-	TRBJ1-2	TRBV29-1
CSVRPGQGPSPLHF	TGCAGCGTGCGACCGGGACAGGGACCTTCACCCCTCCACTTT	TRBD1	-	TRBJ1-6	TRBV29-1
CASSKAGQLQPQHF	TGTGCCAGCAGCAAAGCGGGGCAGCTCCAGCCCCAGCATTTT	-	-	TRBJ1-5	TRBV27
CAWSVNRGLAFF	TGTGCCTGGAGTGTAAATCGGGGGTTAGCTTTCTTT	-	-	TRBJ1-1	TRBV30
CASSEARVAGVWADTQYF	TGTGCCAGCAGTGAAGCCCGAGTGGCGGGGGTGTGGGCAGATACGCAGTATTTT	TRBD2	-	TRBJ2-3	TRBV25-1
CASSYQRGEYNEQFF	TGTGCCAGCAGTTACCAGCGGGGGGAGTACAATGAGCAGTTCTTC	TRBD2	-	TRBJ2-1	TRBV6-5
CASSLATDTQYF	TGTGCCAGCAGCTTGGCCACAGATACGCAGTATTTT	-	-	TRBJ2-3	TRBV7-3